These 13 T cell receptor beta chains came from one sample sequenced in a study of identical twins. In TCRdb, the 5' RACE reads were re-called with MiXCR into one record per CDR3 protein. The repertoire has some 1,600,000 distinct CDR3 sequences, under 35% of them found once; the top ten carry approximately 0.29%. Sequencing input: cord blood. The receptors stem from a newborn girl in good health.

CDR3 loop: CAISESVVQYF. In DNA form, the CDR3 reads TGTGCCATCAGTGAGTCGGTGGTGCAGTACTTC. The chain recombines TRBV10-3 with TRBJ2-7, with D hard to call. CDR1 is ENHRY, CDR2 SYGVKD, per germline. The CDR3 totals 11 residues. The V and J ends lost 0 bases and 9 bases respectively, with 6 bases between them.

Remarks on this clonotype: This likely comes from a read error, as the CDR3 has no conserved phenylalanine or tryptophan at its end. The V and J genes are TRBV27 and TRBJ2-1; D gene uncertain. V dropped 0 bases and J dropped 0 bases, with 6 bases sitting between them. Germline lookup yields CDR1 MNHEY and CDR2 SMNVEV (reference sequence). CDR3 length equals 15 residues. For the CDR3, the DNA is TGTGCCAGCAGTTTATCGACGAGCTCCTACAATGAGCAGTTCTGC. Translating it yields CASSLSTSSYNEQFC.

This sequence joins TRBV12-5 and TRBJ2-1; tentatively, D is TRBD1 or TRBD2 (6 bases each). CDR1 and CDR2 from the germline V gene are LGHNT and FRNRAP. CDR3 length: 15 amino acids. V dropped 5 bases and J dropped 8 bases, with 19 bases sitting between them. CDR3 amino acids: CASGTLGGGSDEQFF. The CDR3 coding sequence is TGTGCTAGTGGTACACTCGGAGGGGGATCGGATGAGCAGTTCTTC.

There are a few counts of this clonotype. The chain employs TRBV12-3 or TRBV12-4 and TRBJ2-1, with 7 bases fitting TRBD1. The ends lost 11 bases at V and 7 bases at J; junction bases unmatched: 11. The CDR3 sequence is 13 residues long. The CDR3 protein is CAGKPGTENEQFF. As DNA, the CDR3 is TGTGCCGGCAAACCGGGGACAGAAAATGAGCAGTTCTTC.

The chain has TRBV7-9 and TRBJ1-2; D ambiguous. V lost 0 bases and J lost 0, with 8 bases in between. The V gene's germline CDR1 is SEHNR and CDR2 FQNEAQ (reference sequence). This CDR3 has 15 amino acids. CDR3 region: CASSLAWRTNYGYTF. CDR3 DNA sequence: TGTGCCAGCAGCTTAGCTTGGCGGACTAACTATGGCTACACCTTC.

This clonotype has more than one count but fewer than ten. The chain joins TRBV20-1 to TRBJ1-2; TRBD1 is a possible D gene (6 bases). V lost 6 bases to trimming and J lost 0 bases, with 11 bases between them. The CDR3 is 13 amino acids. Germline V CDR1 and CDR2: DFQATT, SNEGSKA (reference sequence). DNA of the CDR3: TGCAGTGCAAACCGGGACACTAACTATGGCTACACCTTC. Translated: CSANRDTNYGYTF.

This clonotype has only a few counts. This chain uses TRBV6-2 or TRBV6-3 with TRBJ1-5; D is unresolved. The germline V gene encodes CDR1 MNHEY and CDR2 SVGEGT. This CDR3 is built from 14 residues. The V end lost 0 bases, the J end lost 5 bases, and 8 bases lay between the germline ends. DNA of the CDR3: TGTGCCAGCAGTTACTCGTCCAGCTATCAGCCCCAGCATTTT. It codes for CASSYSSSYQPQHF.

This clonotype was detected a few times. This chain connects TRBV6-5 to TRBJ2-3; D is unresolved. The CDR3 has 16 amino acids. V was cut by 0 bases and J by 5 bases, with 15 bases left in between. Germline CDR1 MNHEY, CDR2 SVGAGI. The CDR3 protein is CASSYSRGNLRDTQYF. In nucleotides, the CDR3 is TGTGCCAGCAGTTACTCGCGTGGGAATTTGAGAGATACGCAGTATTTT.

The CDR3 loop is CASRTQSNTGELFF. The CDR3 coding sequence is TGTGCCAGCAGGACGCAGTCGAACACCGGGGAGCTGTTTTTT. The V call is TRBV12-3 or TRBV12-4, the J call TRBJ2-2; unclear D gene. The CDR3 contains 14 residues. V was cut by 6 bases and J by 0 bases, with 8 bases left in between.

V is TRBV12-3 or TRBV12-4 and J is TRBJ1-4; D possibly corresponds to TRBD1 (5 bases). The CDR3 is 14 residues long. The V end was cut by 3 bases, the J end by 8 bases, with 13 bases between. CDR3 protein: CASSFYRWGEKLFF. The CDR3, as DNA: TGTGCCAGCAGTTTCTACAGGTGGGGGGAAAAACTGTTTTTT.

This clonotype was counted a few times. The V gene is TRBV2, the J gene TRBJ2-2, with 8 nucleotides matching TRBD1. The CDR3 runs 13 residues. Germline loops: CDR1 SNHLY, CDR2 FYNNEI. J gave up 3 bases and V 6 bases, and 0 bases lay outside the gene matches. In nucleotides, the CDR3 is TGTGCCAGCAGGGACAGGGACACCGGGGAGCTGTTTTTT. Protein sequence: CASRDRDTGELFF.

The CDR3 protein is CATSDSEVGQTSYNEQFF. CDR3 nucleotide sequence: TGTGCCACCAGTGATTCGGAGGTGGGACAGACCTCCTACAATGAGCAGTTCTTC. The rearrangement uses TRBV24-1 and TRBJ2-1; 7 bases fit TRBD1. J gave up 0 bases and V 2 bases, and 9 bases lay outside the gene matches. CDR3 length: 18 amino acids. Germline V gene sequence: CDR1 KGHDR, CDR2 SFDVKD.

This clonotype was seen a handful of times. V and J are TRBV6-5 and TRBJ1-2, with 7 positions matching TRBD1. CDR3 size: 13 residues. Germline CDR1 and CDR2: MNHEY and SVGAGI. Trimming took 8 bases from V and 4 from J; bases not matched to a gene: 7. CDR3 sequence reads: CASRPGQLYGYTF. CDR3 DNA sequence: TGTGCCAGCCGACCGGGACAGCTCTATGGCTACACCTTC.